The clone carrying this T cell receptor (beta chain) appeared a few times. The data belong to a study of beta chain features in type 1 diabetes. Post-sort purity exceeded 95% for all sorted populations. The CDR3 length is 11 residues. V lost 8 bases and J 3 bases, leaving 8 bases between the germline ends. CDR1 LGHNA and CDR2 YSLEER come from the germline V gene. Reverse transcription of all isolated RNA meant that expressed TCRB transcripts were sequenced. Sequenced by immunoSEQ multiplex PCR; TCRdb stores in-frame clones only, minus some. The data contain nearly 250,000 clones, around an eighth of them seen just once; the ten biggest clones take up about 0.024%.

Sequencing was done on a sample of naive CD4+ T cells from blood. V is TRBV4-3 and J is TRBJ2-7; D might be TRBD2 (5 bases). The TCR originated in a woman aged 40-49 years in good health. CDR3 nucleotides: TGCGCCAGCGGAGGAAACTACGAGCAGTACTTC. It codes for CASGGNYEQYF.